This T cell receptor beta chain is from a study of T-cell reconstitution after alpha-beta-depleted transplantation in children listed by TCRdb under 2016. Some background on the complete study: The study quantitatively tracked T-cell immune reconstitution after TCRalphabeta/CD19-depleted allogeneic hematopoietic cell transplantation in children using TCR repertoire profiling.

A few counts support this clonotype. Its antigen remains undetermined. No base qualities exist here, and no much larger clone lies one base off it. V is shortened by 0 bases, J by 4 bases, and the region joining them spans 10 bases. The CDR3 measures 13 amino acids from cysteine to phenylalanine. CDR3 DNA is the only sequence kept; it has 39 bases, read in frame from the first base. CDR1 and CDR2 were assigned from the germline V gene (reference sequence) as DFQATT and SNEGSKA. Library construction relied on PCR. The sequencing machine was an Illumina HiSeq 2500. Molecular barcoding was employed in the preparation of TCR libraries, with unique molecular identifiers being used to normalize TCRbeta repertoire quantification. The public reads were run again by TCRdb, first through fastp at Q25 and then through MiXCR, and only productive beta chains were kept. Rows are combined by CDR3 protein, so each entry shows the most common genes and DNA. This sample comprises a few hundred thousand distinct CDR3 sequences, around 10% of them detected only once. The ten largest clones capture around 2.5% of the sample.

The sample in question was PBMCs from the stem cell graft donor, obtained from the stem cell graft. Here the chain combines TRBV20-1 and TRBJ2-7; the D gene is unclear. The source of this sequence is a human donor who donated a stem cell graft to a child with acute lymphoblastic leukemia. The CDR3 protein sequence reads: CSARDPTGYEQYF. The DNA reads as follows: TGCAGTGCTAGAGATCCGACCGGTTACGAGCAGTACTTC.